One and the same sample provided the 8 T cell receptor beta chains below, sequenced in a study of T cell responses to AZD1222 COVID-19 vaccine listed by TCRdb under 2021. Sample time point, as interpreted from the label and publication: baseline before first vaccination. Library creation used the immunoSEQ multiplex PCR assay. Here the immuneACCESS table is served through TCRdb, limited to in-frame sequences with V and J called. Missing clones are a known gap in these copies; in checked studies unresolved V genes cover under half, and the rest lacks a known reason. The table for this sample records under 150,000 clones. 2.2% of the sample is held by the ten biggest clonotypes. The sample consisted of peripheral blood. Receptors originate from an adult in good health.

This chain links TRBV5-3 with TRBJ1-2; no clear D gene. TRBV5-3 is an ORF, and what it does is uncertain. Trimming pared 0 bases from V and 5 bases from J, leaving 23 bases between. The CDR3 sequence is 18 residues long. In nucleotides, the CDR3 is TGTGCCAGAAGCTTGGCCGGTAATATTACAAAGCAGTGGTATGGCTACACCTTC. It encodes CARSLAGNITKQWYGYTF.

Here the CDR3 DNA reads TGTGCCAGCAGGATAGGGACAGCGCGGGGCTACACCTTC. Protein sequence: CASRIGTARGYTF. The rearrangement uses TRBV28 and TRBJ1-2, with TRBD1 identical over 7 bases. Germline-derived CDR1 and CDR2 are MDHEN and SYDVKM. V was pared by 6 bases and J by 8 bases, with 9 bases of the junction left unmatched. CDR3 size: 13 residues.

The chain employs TRBV7-2 and TRBJ2-3; tentatively, D is TRBD1 (5 bases). Germline V gene sequence: CDR1 SGHTA, CDR2 FQGNSA. This CDR3 has 12 residues. Between the trimmed V and J ends, which lost 5 bases and 4 bases, there was a span of 7 bases. The CDR3 DNA is TGTGCCAGCAGCCAGGGCCCAGATACGCAGTATTTT. The encoded protein is CASSQGPDTQYF.

The chain is built from TRBV5-6 and TRBJ2-4; 7 nucleotides line up with TRBD2. Germline assignment: CDR1 SGHDT and CDR2 YYEEEE. The CDR3 loop spans 13 amino acids. The trim removed 5 bases at V and 14 bases at J, leaving 13 bases unmatched. This chain's CDR3 is CASRSKPRDYEYF. CDR3 sequence (DNA): TGTGCCAGCAGATCCAAGCCCCGGGACTACGAGTACTTC.

The V gene is TRBV5-1, the J gene TRBJ2-7, with 8 bases that match TRBD1. Losses at the gene ends were 0 bases for V and 10 bases for J; bases not matched to a gene: 9. CDR1 is SGHRS and CDR2 is YFSETQ in the germline V gene. CDR3 size: 14 residues. This CDR3 reads CASSLGPGQEKQYF. As DNA, the CDR3 is TGCGCCAGCAGCTTGGGGCCGGGACAGGAAAAACAGTACTTC.

V gene TRBV19 combines with J gene TRBJ1-4; possibly TRBD1 for D (5 bases). The CDR3 sequence is 17 residues long. Germline V CDR1 and CDR2: LNHDA, SQIVND (reference sequence). V shed 5 bases and J shed 4 bases, with 20 bases lying between them. This CDR3 reads CASSLKGPGLVNEKLFF. The CDR3, as DNA: TGTGCCAGTAGTCTAAAGGGACCGGGACTGGTTAATGAAAAACTGTTTTTT.

CDR3 sequence: CASRGLAQETQYF. CDR3 DNA sequence: TGTGCCAGCAGGGGACTAGCCCAAGAGACCCAGTACTTC. The chain is built from TRBV2 and TRBJ2-5; TRBD2 aligns across 9 bases. The germline V gene has CDR1 SNHLY and CDR2 FYNNEI. Losses at the gene ends were 6 bases for V and 1 base for J; bases not matched to a gene: 0. The CDR3 covers 13 residues.

The chain employs TRBV7-9 and TRBJ1-3, with 9 bases matching TRBD1. CDR1 SEHNR and CDR2 FQNEAQ come from the germline V gene (reference sequence). This CDR3 has 15 amino acids. V lost 6 bases and J lost 4; bases outside the gene matches: 7. The CDR3 sequence: CASSPVGTGGNTIYF. The CDR3 DNA reads TGTGCCAGCAGTCCAGTGGGGACAGGGGGAAACACCATATATTTT.